This paragraph reports one T cell receptor (beta chain). Antigen: not known. The data were obtained in a study of CXCR3-negative and CXCR3-positive naive CD8 T cells. The length of the CDR3 is 14 residues. Germline V gene data show CDR1 as LGHNA and CDR2 as YNFKEQ. The study, taken as a whole, reports: CXCR3-negative naive cells had less hydrophobic TRB CDR3s than did CXCR3-positive naive cells.

Naive cells were sorted as CD45RO-, CCR7+, CD27+ and CD95-. Each TRB cDNA library was prepared by 5' RACE (with UMI labels). Using the 5' RACE reads, TCRdb records one entry per CDR3 protein without DNA. The table lists tens of thousands of distinct CDR3 sequences, with around 0.4% in the top ten. J is TRBJ2-5 and V is TRBV4-2; with no DNA, the TCRdb D assignment of TRBD1 cannot be verified. The clonotype was recovered from a human donor in good health. Some clones in this sample may be carry-over from other donors' samples. The sample comprised naive CXCR3- CD8+ T cells from blood. The sample's subset: CD45RO-CCR7+CD27+CD95- naive CD8+ T cells lacking CXCR3 (TNR3-). This chain's CDR3 is CASSQGQGGETQYF.